These 15 T cell receptor beta chains were sequenced from one sample in a study of CD8+CD57+ T cells in acquired aplastic anemia. CD8+CD57+ cell expansion had been shown by flow cytometry in patients chosen for sequencing. The template used for profiling TCR beta VDJ and CDR3 was genomic DNA. One entry per CDR3 protein, called by TCRdb with MiXCR from the reads. This table holds approximately 300,000 distinct CDR3 sequences, approximately 60% found once. Sample: sorted CD4+, CD8+, or CD8+CD57+ T cells (not recorded which) from PBMCs. These receptors came from a human donor with aplastic anemia.

This chain joins TRBV19 and TRBJ2-7; weak D call: TRBD1 (7 bases). Germline V gene sequence: CDR1 LNHDA, CDR2 SQIVND (reference sequence). The germline V and J ends were trimmed by 4 bases and 2 bases, with 21 bases remaining between them. The CDR3 runs 17 residues. The CDR3 DNA reads as TGTGCCAGTAGTAGGACCACACAGGGGAGGCGGGCCTACGAGCAGTACTTC. This sequence encodes CASSRTTQGRRAYEQYF. Together with reference TRBV19 and TRBJ2-7, the CDR3 gives the full variable domain: DGGITQSPKYLFRKEGQNVTLSCEQNLNHDAMYWYRQDPGQGLRLIYYSQIVNDFQKGDIAEGYSVSREKKESFPLTVTSAQKNPTAFYLCASSRTTQGRRAYEQYFGPGTRLTVT.

On this clonotype: A junction end diverges from the germline sequence, so it may reflect a read error. J is TRBJ2-5 and V is TRBV15; D call uncertain. The CDR3 extends over 15 amino acids. CDR1 LNHNV and CDR2 YYDKDF come from the germline V gene (reference sequence). This chain's CDR3 is CATSKESRELRTRYF. Here the CDR3 DNA reads TGTGCCACCAGCAAAGAGAGTAGAGAGCTCCGGACCCGGTACTTC.

The count of this clonotype is one. The chain employs TRBV10-1 and TRBJ2-7; 9 bases are shared with TRBD2. The CDR3 has 14 amino acids. The V gene end was trimmed by 2 bases and the J gene end by 5 bases; junction bases not matched to a gene: 4. Germline V lookup: CDR1 WNHNN, CDR2 SYGVQD (reference sequence). This CDR3 reads CASSERASGDEQYF. CDR3 nucleotides: TGCGCCAGCAGTGAGAGGGCTAGCGGGGACGAGCAGTACTTC.

The chain links TRBV19 to TRBJ1-6; 8 nucleotides line up with TRBD1. Losses at the gene ends were 6 bases for V and 7 bases for J; bases not matched to a gene: 5. The germline V gene has CDR1 LNHDA and CDR2 SQIVND (reference sequence). The CDR3 contains 14 residues. CDR3 residues: CASSDRGMNSPLHF. The CDR3 DNA reads as TGTGCCAGTAGCGACAGGGGAATGAATTCACCCCTCCACTTT.

This clonotype has ten or more counts. J is TRBJ1-2 and V is TRBV6-5; 7 nucleotides line up with TRBD1. V lost 4 bases, J lost 2 bases, and 19 bases stayed unmatched. Germline V lookup: CDR1 MNHEY, CDR2 SVGAGI. The CDR3 runs to 19 residues. The CDR3 DNA is TGTGCCAGCAGTTCCCTAACAAACCGACAGGGAGGGGGAAACTATGGCTACACCTTC. Amino acids: CASSSLTNRQGGGNYGYTF.

The gene calls are TRBV3-1 and TRBJ1-3; D is unresolved. The length of the CDR3 is 14 residues. The germline CDR1 and CDR2 sequences are LGHDT and YNNKEL (reference sequence). Deletions cut 4 bases from V and 0 bases from J, with 7 bases between. The CDR3 bases are TGTGCCAGCAGCCTAACCCTCTCTGGAAACACCATATATTTT. Protein product: CASSLTLSGNTIYF.

The chain is built from TRBV7-2 and TRBJ2-7, with 7 bases fitting TRBD1. V lost 5 bases and J lost 2; bases outside the gene matches: 9. CDR3 size: 15 residues. The germline V gene encodes CDR1 SGHTA and CDR2 FQGNSA. CDR3 sequence: CASSRDRAQAYEQYF. Written as DNA, the CDR3 is TGTGCCAGCAGCCGAGACAGGGCCCAGGCCTACGAGCAGTACTTC.

The rearrangement uses TRBV29-1 and TRBJ2-3; D possibly corresponds to TRBD1 (5 bases). This CDR3 has 14 residues. V lost 5 bases and J lost 4, with 16 bases in between. CDR1 is SQVTM and CDR2 is ANQGSEA in the germline V gene. CDR3 DNA sequence: TGCAGCGTTCAAGGGGCAGGATCGGCAGATACGCAGTATTTT. It specifies CSVQGAGSADTQYF.

The genes are TRBV6-1 and TRBJ1-2; unclear D gene. Germline lookup yields CDR1 MNHNS and CDR2 SASEGT. The V and J ends lost 6 bases and 3 bases respectively, with 14 bases between them. This CDR3 has 14 amino acids. CDR3 amino acids: CASSPLGRYYGYTF. For the CDR3, the DNA is TGTGCCAGCAGCCCTTTAGGCAGATACTATGGCTACACCTTC.

The genes are TRBV7-9 and TRBJ1-1; 8 bases align to TRBD1. With 6 bases clipped from V and 6 bases from J, the junction kept 3 bases outside the gene matches. Germline V gives CDR1 SEHNR, CDR2 FQNEAQ (reference sequence). CDR3 size: 12 residues. CDR3 bases: TGTGCCAGCAGGGGACAGGCAGCTGAAGCTTTCTTT. It encodes CASRGQAAEAFF.

The chain links TRBV5-4 to TRBJ1-2, with unresolved D. In germline, CDR1 is SGHNT, CDR2 YYREEE (reference sequence). This CDR3 is 13 amino acids long. With 0 bases removed from V and 8 bases from J, the gap between germline ends came to 11 bases. CDR3 coding DNA: TGTGCCAGCAGCTTGGGACTAGCGGGGGGCTACACCTTC. The encoded protein is CASSLGLAGGYTF. The full variable domain, its missing parts supplied by reference TRBV5-4 and TRBJ1-2, is ETGVTQSPTHLIKTRGQQVTLRCSSQSGHNTVSWYQQALGQGPQFIFQYYREEENGRGNFPPRFSGLQFPNYSSELNVNALELDDSALYLCASSLGLAGGYTFGSGTRLTVV.

The chain carries TRBV20-1 and TRBJ2-3; perhaps TRBD1 as D (5 bases). Germline CDR1 DFQATT, CDR2 SNEGSKA (reference sequence). The CDR3 loop spans 14 amino acids. The ends were cut back, 3 bases at V and 4 bases at J, with 14 bases in the middle. The CDR3, as DNA: TGCAGTGCTAGTGGGGCAGGGCAAGCAGATACGCAGTATTTT. Encoded protein: CSASGAGQADTQYF.

In this sample, this clonotype turned up many times. V usage is TRBV12-3 or TRBV12-4 and J usage is TRBJ1-5; no reliable D call. Trimming cost V 2 bases and J 6 bases, with 11 bases left between them. The CDR3 consists of 14 residues. The CDR3 spells CASSLRRAGQPQHF. CDR3 DNA sequence: TGTGCCAGCAGTTTACGGCGGGCAGGTCAGCCCCAGCATTTT.

This clonotype appeared a single time. Relative to the germline gene, one junction end is altered; a read error may explain this. The V gene is TRBV24-1, the J gene TRBJ2-1; TRBD2 might be the D (5 bases). The germline V gene encodes CDR1 KGHDR and CDR2 SFDVKD. The CDR3 has 9 residues. CDR3 DNA sequence: TGTGCCACCACTTCCGACGGGATCTTC. It codes for CATTSDGIF.

This chain uses TRBV5-1 with TRBJ1-2; D is uncertain. Germline CDR1 reads SGHRS; CDR2 reads YFSETQ. The CDR3 extends over 13 amino acids. Trimming took off 0 bases at V and 2 bases at J, with 5 bases between the two ends. CDR3 sequence: CASSLDVNYGYTF. The CDR3 DNA sequence: TGCGCCAGCAGCTTGGACGTCAACTATGGCTACACCTTC.